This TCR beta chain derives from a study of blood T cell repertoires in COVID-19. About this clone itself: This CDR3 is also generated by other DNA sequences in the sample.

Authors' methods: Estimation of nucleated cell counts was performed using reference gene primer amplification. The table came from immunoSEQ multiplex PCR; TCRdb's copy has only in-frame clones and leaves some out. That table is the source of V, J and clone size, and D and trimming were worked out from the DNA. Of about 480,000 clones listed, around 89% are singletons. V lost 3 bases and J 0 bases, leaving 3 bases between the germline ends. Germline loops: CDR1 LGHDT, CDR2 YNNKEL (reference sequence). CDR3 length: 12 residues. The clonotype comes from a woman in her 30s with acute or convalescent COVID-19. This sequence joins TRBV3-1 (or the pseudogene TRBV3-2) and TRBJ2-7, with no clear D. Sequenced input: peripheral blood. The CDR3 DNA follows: TGTGCCAGCAGCCACAGCTCCTACGAGCAGTACTTC. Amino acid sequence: CASSHSSYEQYF.